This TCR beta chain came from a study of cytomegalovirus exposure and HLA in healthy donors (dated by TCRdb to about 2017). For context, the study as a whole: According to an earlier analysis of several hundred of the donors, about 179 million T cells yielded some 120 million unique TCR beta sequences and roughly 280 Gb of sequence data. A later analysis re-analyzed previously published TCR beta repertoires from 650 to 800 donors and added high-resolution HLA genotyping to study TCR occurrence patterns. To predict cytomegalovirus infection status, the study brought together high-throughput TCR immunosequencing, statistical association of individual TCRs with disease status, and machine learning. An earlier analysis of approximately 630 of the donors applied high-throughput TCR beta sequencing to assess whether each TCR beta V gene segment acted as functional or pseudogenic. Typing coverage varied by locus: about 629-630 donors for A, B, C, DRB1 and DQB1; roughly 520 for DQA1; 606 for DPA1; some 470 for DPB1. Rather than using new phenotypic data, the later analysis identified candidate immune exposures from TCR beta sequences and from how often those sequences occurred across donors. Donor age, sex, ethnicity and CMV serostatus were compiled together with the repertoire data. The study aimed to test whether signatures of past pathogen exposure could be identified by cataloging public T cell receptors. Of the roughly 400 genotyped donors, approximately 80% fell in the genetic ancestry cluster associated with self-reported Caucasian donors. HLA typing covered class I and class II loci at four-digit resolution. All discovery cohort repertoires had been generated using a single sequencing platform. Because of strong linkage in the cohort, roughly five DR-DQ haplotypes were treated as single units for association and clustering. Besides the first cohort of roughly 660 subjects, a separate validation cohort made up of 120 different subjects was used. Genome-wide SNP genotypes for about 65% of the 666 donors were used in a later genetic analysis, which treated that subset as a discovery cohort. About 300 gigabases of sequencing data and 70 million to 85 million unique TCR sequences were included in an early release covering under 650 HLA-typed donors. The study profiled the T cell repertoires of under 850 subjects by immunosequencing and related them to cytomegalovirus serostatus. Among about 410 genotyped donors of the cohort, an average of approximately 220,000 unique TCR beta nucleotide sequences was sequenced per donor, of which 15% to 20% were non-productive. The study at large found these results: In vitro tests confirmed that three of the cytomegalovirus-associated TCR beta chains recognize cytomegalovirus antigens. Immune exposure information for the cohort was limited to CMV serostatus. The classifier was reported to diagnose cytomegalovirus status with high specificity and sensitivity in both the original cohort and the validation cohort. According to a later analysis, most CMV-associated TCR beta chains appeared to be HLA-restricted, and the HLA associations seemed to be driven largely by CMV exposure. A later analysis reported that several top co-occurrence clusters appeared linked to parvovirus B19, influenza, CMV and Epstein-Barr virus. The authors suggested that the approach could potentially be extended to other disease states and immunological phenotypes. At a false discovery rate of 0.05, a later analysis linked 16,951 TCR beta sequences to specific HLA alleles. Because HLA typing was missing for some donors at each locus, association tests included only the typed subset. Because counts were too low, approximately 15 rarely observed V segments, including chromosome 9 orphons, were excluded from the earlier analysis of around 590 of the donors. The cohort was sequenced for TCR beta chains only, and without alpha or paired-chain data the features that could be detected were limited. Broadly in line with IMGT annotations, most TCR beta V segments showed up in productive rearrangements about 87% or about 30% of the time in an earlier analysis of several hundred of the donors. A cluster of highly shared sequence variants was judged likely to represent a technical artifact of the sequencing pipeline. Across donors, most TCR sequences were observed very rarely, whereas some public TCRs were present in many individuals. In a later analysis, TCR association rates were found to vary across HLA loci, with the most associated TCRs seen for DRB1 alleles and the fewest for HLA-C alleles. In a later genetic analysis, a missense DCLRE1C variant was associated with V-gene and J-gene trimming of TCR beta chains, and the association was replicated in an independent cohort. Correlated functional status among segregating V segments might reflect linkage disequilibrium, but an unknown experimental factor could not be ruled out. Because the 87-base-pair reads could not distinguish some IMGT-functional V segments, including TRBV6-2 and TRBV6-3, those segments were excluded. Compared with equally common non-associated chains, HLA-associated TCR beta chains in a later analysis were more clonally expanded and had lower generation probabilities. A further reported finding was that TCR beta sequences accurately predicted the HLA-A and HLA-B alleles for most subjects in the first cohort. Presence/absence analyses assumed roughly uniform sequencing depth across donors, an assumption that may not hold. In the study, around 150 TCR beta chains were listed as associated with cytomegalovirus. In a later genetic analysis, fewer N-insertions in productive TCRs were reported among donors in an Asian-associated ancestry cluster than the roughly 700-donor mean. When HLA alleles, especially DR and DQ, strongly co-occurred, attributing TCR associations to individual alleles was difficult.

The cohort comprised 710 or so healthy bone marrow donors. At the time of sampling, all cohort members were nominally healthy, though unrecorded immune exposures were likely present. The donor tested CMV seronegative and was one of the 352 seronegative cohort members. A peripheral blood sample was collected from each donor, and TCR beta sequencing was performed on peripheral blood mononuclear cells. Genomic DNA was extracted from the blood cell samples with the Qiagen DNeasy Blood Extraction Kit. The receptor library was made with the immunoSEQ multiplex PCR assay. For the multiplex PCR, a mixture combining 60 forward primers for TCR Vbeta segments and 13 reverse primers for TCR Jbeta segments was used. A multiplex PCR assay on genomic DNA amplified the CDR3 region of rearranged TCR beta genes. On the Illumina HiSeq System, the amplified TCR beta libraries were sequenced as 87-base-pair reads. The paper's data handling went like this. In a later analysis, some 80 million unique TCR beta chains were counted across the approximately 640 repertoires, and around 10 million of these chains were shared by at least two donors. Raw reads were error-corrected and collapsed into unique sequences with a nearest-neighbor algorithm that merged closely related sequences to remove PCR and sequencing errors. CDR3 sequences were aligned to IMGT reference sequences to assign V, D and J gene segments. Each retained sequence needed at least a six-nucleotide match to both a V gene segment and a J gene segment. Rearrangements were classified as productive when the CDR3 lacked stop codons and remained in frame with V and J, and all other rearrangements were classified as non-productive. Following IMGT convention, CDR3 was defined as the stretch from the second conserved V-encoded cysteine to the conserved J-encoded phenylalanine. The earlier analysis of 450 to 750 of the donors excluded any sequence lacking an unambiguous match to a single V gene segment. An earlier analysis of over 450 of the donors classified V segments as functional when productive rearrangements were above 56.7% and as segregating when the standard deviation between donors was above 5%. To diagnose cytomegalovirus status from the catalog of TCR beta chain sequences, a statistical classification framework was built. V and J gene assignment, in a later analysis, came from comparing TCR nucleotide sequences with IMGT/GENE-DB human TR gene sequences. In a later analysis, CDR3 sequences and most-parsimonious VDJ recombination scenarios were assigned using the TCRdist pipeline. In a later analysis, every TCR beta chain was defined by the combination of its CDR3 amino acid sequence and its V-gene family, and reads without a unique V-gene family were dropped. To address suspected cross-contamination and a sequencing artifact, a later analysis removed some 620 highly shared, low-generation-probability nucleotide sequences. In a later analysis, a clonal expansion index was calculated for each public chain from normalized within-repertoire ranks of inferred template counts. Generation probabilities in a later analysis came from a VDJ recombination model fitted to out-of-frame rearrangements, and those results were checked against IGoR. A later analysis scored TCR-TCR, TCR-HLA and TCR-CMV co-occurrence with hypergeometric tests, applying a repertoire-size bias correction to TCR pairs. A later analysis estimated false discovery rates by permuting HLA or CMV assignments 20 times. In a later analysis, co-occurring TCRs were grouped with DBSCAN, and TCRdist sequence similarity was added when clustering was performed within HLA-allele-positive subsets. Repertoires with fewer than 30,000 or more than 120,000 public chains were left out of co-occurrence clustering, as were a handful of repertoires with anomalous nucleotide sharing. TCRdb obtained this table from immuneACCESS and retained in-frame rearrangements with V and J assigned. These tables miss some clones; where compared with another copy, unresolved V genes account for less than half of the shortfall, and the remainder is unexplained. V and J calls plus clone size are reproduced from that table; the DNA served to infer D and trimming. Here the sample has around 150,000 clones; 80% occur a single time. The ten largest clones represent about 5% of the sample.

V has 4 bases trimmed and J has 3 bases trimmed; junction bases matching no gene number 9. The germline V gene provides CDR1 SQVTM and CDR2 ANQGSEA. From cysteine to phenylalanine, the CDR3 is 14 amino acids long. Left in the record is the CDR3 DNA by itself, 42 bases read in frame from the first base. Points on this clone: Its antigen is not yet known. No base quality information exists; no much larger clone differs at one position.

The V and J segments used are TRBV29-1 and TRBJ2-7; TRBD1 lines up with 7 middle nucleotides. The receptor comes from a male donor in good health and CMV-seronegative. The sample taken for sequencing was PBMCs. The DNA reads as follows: TGCAGCGTTGCCGGAGACAGGGCAAACTACGAGCAGTACTTC. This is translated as CSVAGDRANYEQYF.